This T cell receptor beta chain was sequenced for a study of radiotherapy plus CTLA-4 blockade in lung cancer. Across the whole study: An objective response was seen in around a sixth of patients, and disease control in 25% to 40%. Study results and caveats: Subsequent to radiotherapy plus ipilimumab, tumor-derived TCR clones underwent expansion in blood. Alongside interferon-beta, early blood T cell clone dynamics were reportedly the best predictor of response.

Worth noting for this clone: Its specificity is unknown.

The CDR3 sequence is 16 residues long. CDR1 and CDR2 from the germline V gene are MNHEY and SVGAGI. Trimming took 2 bases from V and 1 from J, leaving 9 bases between them. TCRdb keeps only in-frame clones here, not all; method: immunoSEQ multiplex PCR. The repertoire includes roughly 45,000 clones, roughly 67% of them detected once, and more than 20% sits in the top ten. Treatment of patients with chemo-refractory metastatic non-small-cell lung cancer consisted of focal radiation plus CTLA-4 blockade with ipilimumab. The rearrangement joins TRBV6-5 to TRBJ1-6; maybe TRBD1 (5 bases). This receptor was identified in a human donor with non-small cell lung cancer who had a partial response to radiotherapy plus ipilimumab. Sequences were derived from peripheral blood, sampled from a patient treated with radiotherapy plus ipilimumab. The CDR3 coding sequence is TGTGCCAGCAGTTACGACGGGGGATCCTATAATTCACCCCTCCACTTT. This encodes CASSYDGGSYNSPLHF.